The T cell receptor (beta chain) under discussion was sequenced for a study of T cells in Graves' hyperthyroidism and ophthalmopathy. Amplified TCR beta CDR3 regions came from RNA transcripts. Initially, a first-round RT-PCR of the TCR CDR3 employed the HTBI primer set. TCRdb itself ran the multiplex PCR reads through MiXCR, one entry per CDR3 protein. In the table there are a few hundred thousand distinct CDR3 sequences, 18% of which are singletons. With 3 bases removed from V and 4 bases from J, the gap between germline ends came to 7 bases. The germline CDR1 and CDR2 sequences are ENHRY and SYGVKD. The CDR3 is 13 residues long. The table lists this clonotype with a few counts.

The gene calls are TRBV10-3 and TRBJ2-1; TRBD1 might be the D (6 bases). This clonotype originated in a woman in her 50s with Graves' hyperthyroidism. The sample comprised blood. The CDR3 reads CAISEGGYNEQFF. The DNA for the CDR3 is TGTGCCATCAGTGAAGGGGGTTACAATGAGCAGTTCTTC.